The clone carrying this T cell receptor beta chain was recorded at least ten times. This sample was taken from a study of T-cell memory formation after mild COVID-19. The ends lost 3 bases at V and 4 bases at J; junction bases unmatched: 4. This CDR3 comprises 14 residues. The germline V gene has CDR1 SEHNR and CDR2 FQNEAQ (reference sequence). One entry per CDR3 protein results from TCRdb running MiXCR on the 5' RACE reads. The table shows approximately 150,000 distinct CDR3 sequences, with approximately 5.7% occurring only once. The clonotype was recovered from an adult woman who had mild COVID-19 (a few samples of this study predate the infection). Cell type and time point are not known. The chain has TRBV7-9 and TRBJ1-1, with 8 bases identical to TRBD1. The sequencing input was PBMCs or a T cell subset sorted from them (not recorded which). This CDR3 is CASSFGDRGTEAFF. The CDR3 nucleotides read TGTGCCAGCAGCTTTGGAGACAGGGGCACTGAAGCTTTCTTT.